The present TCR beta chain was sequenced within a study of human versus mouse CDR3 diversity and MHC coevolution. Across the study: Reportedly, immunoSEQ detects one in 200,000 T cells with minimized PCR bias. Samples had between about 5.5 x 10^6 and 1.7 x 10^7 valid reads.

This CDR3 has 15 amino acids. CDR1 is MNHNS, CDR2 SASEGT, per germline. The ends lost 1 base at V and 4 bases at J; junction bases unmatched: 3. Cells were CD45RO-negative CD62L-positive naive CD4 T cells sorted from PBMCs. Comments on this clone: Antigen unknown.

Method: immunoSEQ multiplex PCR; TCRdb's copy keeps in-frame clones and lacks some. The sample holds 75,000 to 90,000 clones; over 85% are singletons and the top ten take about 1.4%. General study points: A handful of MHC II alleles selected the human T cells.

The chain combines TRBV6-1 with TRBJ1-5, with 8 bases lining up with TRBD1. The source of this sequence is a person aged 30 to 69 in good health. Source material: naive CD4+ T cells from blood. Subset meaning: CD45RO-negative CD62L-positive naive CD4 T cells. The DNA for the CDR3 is TGTGCCAGCAGTGAAGACAGGGGGGGGAATCAGCCCCAGCATTTT. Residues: CASSEDRGGNQPQHF.